This T cell receptor beta chain is drawn from a study of a mutant IDH1 vaccine in newly diagnosed glioma. Study summary: Vaccination began 4-6 weeks post radiotherapy alone, or with temozolomide cycles. Earlier therapy was either radiotherapy, temozolomide, or both, and most got both. Overall study results and limits: Pseudoprogression seemed unrelated to changes in top peripheral T cell clonotypes.

As to this clone: What it recognizes is unknown.

The CDR3 spans 14 residues. The germline CDR1 and CDR2 sequences are SGDLS and YYNGEE. Trimming took 3 bases from V and 0 from J, leaving 9 bases between them. Profiled with immunoSEQ multiplex PCR; TCRdb holds only in-frame clones, not every one. The table shows tens of thousands of clones, with 88% occurring only once. Time point noted: week 35, safety follow-up. Doses comprised 300 ug of mutant IDH1 20-mer peptide each, plus topical imiquimod. Across weeks 1, 3, 5, 7, 11, 15, 19 and 23, patients received a vaccination each time, eight in all. This chain links TRBV9 with TRBJ1-1, with D maybe TRBD1 (6 bases). The sample consisted of PBMCs, taken from a glioma patient whose treatment included an IDH1 peptide vaccine. The TCR sequence derives from a woman between 40 and 55 years old with glioma. CDR3 in amino acids: CASSGGQLNTEAFF. For the CDR3, the DNA is TGTGCCAGCAGCGGGGGACAACTGAACACTGAAGCTTTCTTT. Together with reference TRBV9 and TRBJ1-1, the CDR3 gives the full variable domain: DSGVTQTPKHLITATGQRVTLRCSPRSGDLSVYWYQQSLDQGLQFLIQYYNGEERAKGNILERFSAQQFPDLHSELNLSSLELGDSALYFCASSGGQLNTEAFFGQGTRLTVV.